The rows below give T cell receptor beta chains drawn from one sample of a study of Graves' ophthalmopathy and Graves' hyperthyroidism. TCRdb used MiXCR to reprocess the multiplex PCR reads, holding one entry per CDR3 protein. The sample has fewer than 400,000 distinct CDR3 sequences, roughly 18% seen once. Input material: peripheral blood. The receptors shown here come from a woman aged 18-30 years with Graves' ophthalmopathy. CDR3s include the opening cysteine and the closing phenylalanine or tryptophan. The D gene is left open where the match is weak. Clone sizes are shown as once, few, many or a size class.

J gene: TRBJ2-5
V gene: TRBV20-1
D gene: TRBD1
clone size: many
CDR3 protein: CSARPATGETQYF
CDR3 DNA: TGCAGTGCTCGACCCGCGACAGGGGAGACCCAGTACTTC

J gene: TRBJ2-2
V gene: TRBV25-1
D gene: -
clone size: many
CDR3 protein: CASTPRDTGELFF
CDR3 DNA: TGTGCCAGCACCCCACGGGACACCGGGGAGCTGTTTTTT

J gene: TRBJ2-2
V gene: TRBV29-1
D gene: TRBD1
clone size: many
CDR3 protein: CSVTFIDRGNTGELFF
CDR3 DNA: TGCAGCGTCACCTTTATCGACAGGGGGAACACCGGGGAGCTGTTTTTT

J gene: TRBJ2-2
V gene: TRBV4-1
D gene: -
clone size: many
CDR3 protein: CASSIRVMNGELFF
CDR3 DNA: TGCGCCAGCAGTATTAGGGTGATGAACGGGGAGCTGTTTTTT

J gene: TRBJ1-3
V gene: TRBV2
D gene: TRBD1
clone size: many
CDR3 protein: CATSDRLANTIYF
CDR3 DNA: TGTGCCACTTCGGACAGGCTGGCAAACACCATATATTTT

J gene: TRBJ1-1
V gene: TRBV28
D gene: -
clone size: many
CDR3 protein: CASNRWTEAFF
CDR3 DNA: TGTGCCAGCAATCGGTGGACTGAAGCTTTCTTT

J gene: TRBJ2-5
V gene: TRBV6-1
D gene: TRBD2
clone size: many
CDR3 protein: CASSENSGGTQETQYF
CDR3 DNA: TGTGCCAGCAGTGAAAATAGCGGGGGGACCCAAGAGACCCAGTACTTC

J gene: TRBJ2-6
V gene: TRBV4-1
D gene: -
clone size: many
CDR3 protein: CASSQEDPTAASGANVLTF
CDR3 DNA: TGCGCCAGCAGCCAAGAAGATCCGACGGCTGCCTCTGGGGCCAACGTCCTGACTTTC

J gene: TRBJ2-7
V gene: TRBV11-2
D gene: TRBD2
clone size: many
CDR3 protein: CASSFRLAGGYEQYF
CDR3 DNA: TGTGCCAGCAGCTTCCGACTAGCGGGGGGCTACGAGCAGTACTTC

J gene: TRBJ2-2
V gene: TRBV9
D gene: -
clone size: many
CDR3 protein: CASSVAAVLVGELFF
CDR3 DNA: TGTGCCAGCAGCGTAGCAGCCGTTTTGGTCGGGGAGCTGTTTTTT

J gene: TRBJ1-1
V gene: TRBV7-9
D gene: -
clone size: many
CDR3 protein: CASSLVAENEAFF
CDR3 DNA: TGTGCCAGCAGCTTAGTAGCGGAGAATGAAGCTTTCTTT

J gene: TRBJ2-2
V gene: TRBV6-2/TRBV6-3
D gene: -
clone size: many
CDR3 protein: CASGVASATGELFF
CDR3 DNA: TGTGCCAGCGGGGTGGCTAGTGCCACCGGGGAGCTGTTTTTT

J gene: TRBJ2-7
V gene: TRBV4-1
D gene: TRBD1
clone size: many
CDR3 protein: CASSPGTALGIYEQYF
CDR3 DNA: TGCGCCAGCAGCCCAGGGACAGCCTTGGGAATCTACGAGCAGTACTTC

J gene: TRBJ1-5
V gene: TRBV12-3/TRBV12-4
D gene: -
clone size: many
CDR3 protein: CASSLRREGNQPQHF
CDR3 DNA: TGTGCCAGCAGTTTAAGGAGGGAAGGCAATCAGCCCCAGCATTTT

J gene: TRBJ1-2
V gene: TRBV20-1
D gene: TRBD1
clone size: many
CDR3 protein: CSAPTGSGYGYTF
CDR3 DNA: TGCAGTGCCCCGACAGGGAGCGGCTATGGCTACACCTTC

J gene: TRBJ2-7
V gene: TRBV6-2/TRBV6-3
D gene: -
clone size: many
CDR3 protein: CASKRQFNTYEQYF
CDR3 DNA: TGTGCCAGCAAAAGACAGTTTAATACCTACGAGCAGTACTTC

J gene: TRBJ2-7
V gene: TRBV6-2/TRBV6-3
D gene: -
clone size: many
CDR3 protein: CASSYRPGLKDSYEQYF
CDR3 DNA: TGTGCCAGCAGTTACCGACCGGGGCTAAAGGACTCCTACGAGCAGTACTTC

J gene: TRBJ1-6
V gene: TRBV2
D gene: -
clone size: many
CDR3 protein: CASSEQGSGTYNSPLHF
CDR3 DNA: TGTGCCAGCAGTGAACAGGGAAGCGGAACCTATAATTCACCCCTCCACTTT

J gene: TRBJ1-2
V gene: TRBV15
D gene: TRBD1
clone size: many
CDR3 protein: CATSRAWAGGEDGYTF
CDR3 DNA: TGTGCCACCAGCAGAGCTTGGGCAGGGGGAGAAGATGGCTACACCTTC

J gene: TRBJ2-7
V gene: TRBV6-1
D gene: TRBD1
clone size: many
CDR3 protein: CASSEASDRGPYEQYF
CDR3 DNA: TGTGCCAGCAGTGAAGCCTCAGACAGGGGTCCCTACGAGCAGTACTTC

J gene: TRBJ2-2
V gene: TRBV6-2/TRBV6-3
D gene: -
clone size: many
CDR3 protein: CASSYKRSNTGELFF
CDR3 DNA: TGTGCCAGCAGTTACAAGAGGTCGAACACCGGGGAGCTGTTTTTT

J gene: TRBJ2-6
V gene: TRBV7-3
D gene: TRBD2
clone size: many
CDR3 protein: CASSSSGLAVGANVLTF
CDR3 DNA: TGTGCCAGCAGCTCCTCCGGACTAGCGGTAGGGGCCAACGTCCTGACTTTC

J gene: TRBJ2-2
V gene: TRBV11-2
D gene: -
clone size: few
CDR3 protein: CASSPQSIANTGELFF
CDR3 DNA: TGTGCCAGCAGCCCCCAGTCAATTGCGAACACCGGGGAGCTGTTTTTT

J gene: TRBJ2-4
V gene: TRBV6-1
D gene: -
clone size: many
CDR3 protein: CASSEATPAMLAKNIQYF
CDR3 DNA: TGTGCCAGCAGTGAAGCTACCCCCGCAATGTTAGCCAAAAACATTCAGTACTTC

J gene: TRBJ1-1
V gene: TRBV7-2
D gene: -
clone size: many
CDR3 protein: CASSFSPLNTEAFF
CDR3 DNA: TGTGCCAGCAGCTTTAGTCCCCTGAACACTGAAGCTTTCTTT

J gene: TRBJ2-5
V gene: TRBV20-1
D gene: TRBD1
clone size: many
CDR3 protein: CSAGRTGRSETQYF
CDR3 DNA: TGCAGTGCGGGAAGGACAGGGCGTTCAGAGACCCAGTACTTC

J gene: TRBJ2-5
V gene: TRBV29-1
D gene: -
clone size: many
CDR3 protein: CSVVNQETQYF
CDR3 DNA: TGCAGCGTCGTAAACCAAGAGACCCAGTACTTC

J gene: TRBJ1-3
V gene: TRBV12-3/TRBV12-4
D gene: -
clone size: many
CDR3 protein: CASSLNSLSSGNTIYF
CDR3 DNA: TGTGCCAGCAGTTTGAACAGCTTGAGCTCTGGAAACACCATATATTTT

J gene: TRBJ2-6
V gene: TRBV7-2
D gene: TRBD2
clone size: many
CDR3 protein: CASPGASPGGGANVLTF
CDR3 DNA: TGTGCCAGCCCAGGAGCTAGCCCGGGGGGGGGGGCCAACGTCCTGACTTTC

J gene: TRBJ2-7
V gene: TRBV30
D gene: -
clone size: many
CDR3 protein: CAWSVRGGREQYF
CDR3 DNA: TGTGCCTGGAGTGTAAGGGGGGGGCGAGAGCAGTACTTC

J gene: TRBJ2-5
V gene: TRBV12-3/TRBV12-4
D gene: TRBD1
clone size: many
CDR3 protein: CASSWDSDYHKAQYF
CDR3 DNA: TGTGCCAGCAGTTGGGACAGTGATTACCACAAGGCCCAGTACTTC

J gene: TRBJ2-6
V gene: TRBV12-3/TRBV12-4
D gene: -
clone size: many
CDR3 protein: CASSLLGGARGANVLTF
CDR3 DNA: TGTGCCAGCAGTTTATTAGGGGGGGCGCGAGGGGCCAACGTCCTGACTTTC

J gene: TRBJ2-6
V gene: TRBV12-3/TRBV12-4
D gene: -
clone size: many
CDR3 protein: CASRPWTVISGANVLTF
CDR3 DNA: TGTGCCAGCAGACCCTGGACGGTTATCTCTGGGGCCAACGTCCTGACTTTC